This entry features one T cell receptor beta chain sequence. Its antigen specificity is not known. No base-level quality is on record; no much larger clone is a single base apart. Receptor amplification or capture employed 5' RACE. Sequencer: Illumina HiSeq 2000. Template switching added a universal primer binding site, and the final cDNA carried a unique molecular identifier that allowed TCR cDNA molecules to be counted accurately. Specific primers in the conserved constant-segment region were used to synthesize first-strand cDNA for the TCR alpha and beta chains. To control for contamination, each cDNA library was double barcoded with a SMART-Mk sample barcode plus Illumina barcodes. Two successive PCR steps introduced TruSeq adapter sequences along with Illumina sample barcodes. The TCR alpha and beta cDNA libraries were sequenced on the Illumina HiSeq platform using custom primers. The authors' pipeline ran thus. Unique molecular identifiers were extracted from raw reads with MiGEC, and CDR3 positions were determined with MiXCR. Recombination models were inferred per individual with the repgenHMM and IGoR tools using an EM algorithm. The tcR package in R was used for shared clonotype analysis, with sharing normalized by the product of cloneset sizes. Out-of-frame nonproductive sequences were analyzed to study raw recombination free of thymic and clonal selection effects. The raw public data were reprocessed by TCRdb itself: fastp quality trimming at Q25, MiXCR clonotype calling, in-frame beta chains only. A single entry per CDR3 protein holds the most common genes and DNA from its merged rows. What appears here as the V and J calls and clone size reflects TCRdb's work, not the paper's. Here the sample has approximately 500,000 distinct CDR3 sequences; roughly 24% occur a single time. The ten largest make up just under 3% of the sample.

These data are taken from a study of identical twins (dated by TCRdb to about 2016). Regarding the study in general: To test whether fetal clonotypes persist, this study deep-sequenced TCR alpha and beta repertoires from monozygotic twins, from unrelated adults of various ages, and from cord blood. Replicate twin experiments were performed at different times using different library preparation protocols to rule out contamination.

Every donor in the study was a healthy Caucasian. Three pairs of female monozygotic twins, all aged about 18 to 29 years, were included in the twin cohort. CD4+ and CD8+ T cell populations were isolated with positive isolation kits from Invitrogen. Inclusive of the bounding cysteine and phenylalanine, the CDR3 is 18 residues long. The sequence is cut down to CDR3 DNA, 54 bases in frame from base 1. Paper-wide results and their limitations: Abundant cord blood beta clonotypes had fewer insertions, young adult naive repertoires showed a similar but weaker trend, and memory repertoires showed no such trend. Compared with coincidental sharing between unrelated individuals, out-of-frame TCR alpha sequences shared between twins had an excess of sequences with low generation probability. Zero-insertion analyses could be partly confounded by invariant T cells such as MAIT and iNKT, though diverse VJ usage argued against such confounding for most clonotypes. In monozygotic twins, recombination models systematically underestimated out-of-frame TCR alpha sharing, but the models matched the sharing seen between unrelated individuals. Because the same donors could not be followed over many years, conclusions were based on cross-sectional statistical analysis. Excess twin sharing in beta out-of-frame sequences was weaker because fewer shared sequences lowered the signal-to-noise ratio.

The sample was also linked to a second study, of T cells expressing NK-cell markers. The second investigation adds: TCR beta-chain repertoires were profiled in sorted CD3+CD56+NKG2C+, CD3+CD56+NKG2C- and CD3+CD56-NKG2C+ T-cell subsets from fewer than 10 donors. Of the eight sequenced donors, seven were found to be HCMV-seropositive and one was found to be HCMV-seronegative. To restrict sorting to alphabetaTCR-expressing T cells, an anti-gammadeltaTCR antibody was added in several experiments. In roughly six donors, the dominant CD3+CD56+NKG2C+ clonotypes were among the top 10 CD8+ clonotypes and accounted for about 1.0-7.0% of CD8+ T cells. Those dominant clonotypes were again the most abundant among CD3+CD56-NKG2C+ cells in a few donors, at about 28.3-65%. Whether the expanded NKG2C-expressing T cell clones were specific for HCMV antigens remained unclear. Randomly selected healthy volunteers, three men and five women, were used as the eight sequenced donors. A commercial ELISA kit detecting HCMV-specific IgG in serum was used to determine HCMV serostatus. MIGEC handled demultiplexing of the reads and grouping by UMI, while MiTCR was used to assemble and quantify clonotypes. To remove erroneous sequences, TCR cDNA sequences were retained only when supported by two or more reads. Downstream repertoire analysis used the tcR package, and clonotypes were matched across fractions by CDR3 nucleotide sequence plus V segment. Antigen specificity was annotated against VDJdb with VDJmatch, allowing one amino acid substitution in CDR3.

The TCR comes from a woman between 18 and 30 years old in good health. Recombination joined TRBV21-1 with TRBJ2-5; the table assigns TRBD1, which was not confirmed against the DNA. TRBV21-1 is an annotated pseudogene. Material: CD4+ T cells sorted from blood. The sequenced DNA is TGTGCCAGCAGCAAAAGAGTCACACCTTGGCCCCACCAAGAGACCCAGTACTTC. Protein translation: CASSKRVTPWPHQETQYF.